This TCR beta chain was captured by sequencing in a study of response to subunit inactivated influenza vaccine. As regards this clonotype: Its antigen is unidentified.

Findings and caveats of the study: A suggestion made by the authors is that each seasonal influenza vaccination recruits few new T cells.

TCRdb re-called the RT-PCR reads with MiXCR, one entry per CDR3 protein. Of more than 400,000 distinct CDR3 sequences in the sample, approximately 7.7% were seen once. The length of the CDR3 is 15 residues. V lost 2 bases, J lost 0 bases, and 3 bases stayed unmatched. The germline V gene has CDR1 MNHEY and CDR2 SVGAGI. Here the sequenced sample was PBMCs from blood, taken 23 months after vaccination. V usage is TRBV6-5 and J usage is TRBJ2-7; the match to TRBD2 covers 8 bases. This clonotype originated in a man aged 45 to 75 who received an inactivated influenza vaccine. The CDR3 here is CASSYTSGSSYEQYF. The CDR3 DNA follows: TGTGCCAGCAGTTACACGAGCGGGAGCTCCTACGAGCAGTACTTC.